This paragraph reports one T cell receptor (beta chain). The antigen remains unidentified. CDR1 and CDR2 (germline): LNHDA, SQIVND (reference sequence). The V gene lost 7 bases and the J gene lost 7 bases, with 17 bases spanning the gap. This CDR3 spans 13 amino acids. These data originate in a study of T cell repertoires in cytomegalovirus infection. TCRdb reprocessed the reads with MiXCR, giving one entry per CDR3 protein. The sample consists of roughly 990,000 distinct CDR3 sequences, roughly 31% of them appearing once. The clonotype comes from a human donor in good health (CMV status not recorded). Some clones in this sample may be carry-over from other donors' samples. The sample in question was cultured CD8+ T cells from PBMCs, obtained from culture after CMV antigen stimulation. V usage is TRBV19 and J usage is TRBJ2-7; D is undetermined. CDR3 in DNA: TGTGCCAGTACCTTCACGAGGACGTGGGAGCAGTACGTC. Its protein product is CASTFTRTWEQYV.